This paragraph covers one T cell receptor (beta chain) sequence. Its specificity is unknown. Calling Graves' hyperthyroidism stable meant ophthalmopathy did not progress within 18 months. Amplification of TCR beta CDR3 regions was performed using RNA transcripts as template. HTBI primers were used for first-round RT-PCR of the TCR CDR3. TCRdb fed the multiplex PCR reads into MiXCR, producing one record per CDR3 protein. In the table there are about 550,000 distinct CDR3 sequences, around 20% of which are singletons. The sample comes from a study of T cells in Graves' hyperthyroidism and ophthalmopathy. Across the study: The authors collected peripheral blood at initial diagnosis, before any treatment.

General study points: Among clonotypes expanded in thyroid above 0.001, most were also found in blood. Ophthalmopathy was distinguished from stable hyperthyroidism by 13 V-J signatures.

Germline CDR1 and CDR2: SGHVS and FQNEAQ. The V gene end was trimmed by 2 bases and the J gene end by 2 bases; junction bases not matched to a gene: 6. This CDR3 spans 18 amino acids. The rearrangement joins TRBV7-8 to TRBJ2-2, with 12 nucleotides matching TRBD2. The source is a man aged 18 to 30 with Graves' hyperthyroidism. Sequenced: blood. The CDR3: CASSLLTSGGDNTGELFF. The CDR3 bases are TGTGCCAGCAGCTTATTGACTAGCGGGGGCGATAACACCGGGGAGCTGTTTTTT.